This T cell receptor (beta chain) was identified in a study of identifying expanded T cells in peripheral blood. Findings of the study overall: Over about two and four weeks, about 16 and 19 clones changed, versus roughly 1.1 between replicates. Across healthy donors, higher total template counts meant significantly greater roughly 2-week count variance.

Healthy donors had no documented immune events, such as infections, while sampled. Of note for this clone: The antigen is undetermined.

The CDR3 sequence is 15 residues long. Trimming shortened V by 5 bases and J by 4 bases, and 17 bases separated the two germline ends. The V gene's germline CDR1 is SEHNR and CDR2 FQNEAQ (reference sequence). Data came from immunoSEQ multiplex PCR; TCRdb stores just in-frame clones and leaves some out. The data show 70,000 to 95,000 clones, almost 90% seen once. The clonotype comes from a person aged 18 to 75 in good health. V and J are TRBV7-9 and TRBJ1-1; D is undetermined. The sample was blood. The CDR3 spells CASSPPGIQATEAFF. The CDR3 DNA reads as TGTGCCAGCAGCCCTCCGGGGATCCAGGCCACTGAAGCTTTCTTT.